These T cell receptor beta chains were read from a single sample in a study of regulatory T cells in long-lasting Graves disease. From the multiplex PCR reads, TCRdb called clonotypes with MiXCR, one entry per CDR3 protein. The sample shows around 230,000 distinct CDR3 sequences, 15% to 20% of them seen only once. The material was peripheral blood mononuclear cells (PBMCs), obtained at new diagnosis, from a patient treated with antithyroid drugs. The receptors were gathered from a female donor with Graves disease. Both conserved end residues are part of each CDR3. A D gene is named only where the DNA matches it firmly. Only some rows state a clone size, as once, few, many or a class for expanded clones.

. | TRBJ2-3 | many | TRBV3-1 | TGTGCCAGCAGCCCCCCCGGCCGAAATACGCAGTATTTT | CASSPPGRNTQYF
. | TRBJ2-5 | many | TRBV6-2/TRBV6-3 | TGTGCCAGCACCTCCGACGGGGTTGAGACCCAGTACTTC | CASTSDGVETQYF
TRBD2 | TRBJ2-5 | . | TRBV12-3/TRBV12-4 | TGTGCCAGCAGTTTGAGAGCGGGGGGGCCGTCCGGCGAGACCCAGTACTTC | CASSLRAGGPSGETQYF
. | TRBJ2-1 | many | TRBV7-8 | TGTGCCAGCAGCTTAGCAGGGGCTAGTTGGCACAATGAGCAGTTCTTC | CASSLAGASWHNEQFF
. | TRBJ1-4 | few | TRBV7-6 | TGTGCCAGCAGGCGGCGGGGCAATGAAAAACTGTTTTTT | CASRRRGNEKLFF
TRBD2 | TRBJ2-1 | . | TRBV11-2 | TGTGCCAGCAGCGCGTCCCCGGGAGGCGTTTACAATGAGCAGTTCTTC | CASSASPGGVYNEQFF
. | TRBJ1-1 | many | TRBV6-1 | TGTGCCAGCAGTCCTCGGGACTCTACAAGGGGCACTGAAGCTTTCTTT | CASSPRDSTRGTEAFF
. | TRBJ2-3 | . | TRBV11-2 | TGTGCCAGCAGGACTATTAGGACAGATACGCAGTATTTT | CASRTIRTDTQYF
. | TRBJ1-1 | many | TRBV12-3/TRBV12-4 | TGTGCCAGCAGTATAGGCCCGCAAGCTTTCTTT | CASSIGPQAFF
TRBD2 | TRBJ2-3 | . | TRBV6-5 | TGTGCCAGCAGTTTCCCAACTAGCGCCCCAAGGACAGATACGCAGTATTTT | CASSFPTSAPRTDTQYF
TRBD2 | TRBJ2-5 | few | TRBV11-2 | TGTGCCAGCAGCTTCAGGGCGGGGGAAGAGACCCAGTACTTC | CASSFRAGEETQYF
TRBD1 | TRBJ2-2 | many | TRBV11-2 | TGTGCCAGCAGCGCACCGGGACAGGAGTTCACCGGGGAGCTGTTTTTT | CASSAPGQEFTGELFF
TRBD1 | TRBJ1-2 | many | TRBV6-1 | TGTGCCAGCAGTAAACAGGGGAAGGACGGCTACACCTTC | CASSKQGKDGYTF
. | TRBJ2-1 | many | TRBV15 | TGTGCCACCAGCAGAGATGGGAGGTTCGATGAGCAGTTCTTC | CATSRDGRFDEQFF
. | TRBJ2-1 | once | TRBV12-3/TRBV12-4 | TGTGCCAGCAGTTTACGCCAGGCCCGACGTGGGCAGTTCTTC | CASSLRQARRGQFF
. | TRBJ2-1 | many | TRBV11-3 | TGTGCCAGCGCCCCATGCGCGGGGTGTGAGCAGTTCTTC | CASAPCAGCEQFF
TRBD2 | TRBJ2-5 | . | TRBV12-5 | TGTGCTAGTGGTTCCCCATTAGCGCGGGAGTACGAGACCCAGTACTTC | CASGSPLAREYETQYF
. | TRBJ2-1 | many | TRBV18 | TGTGCCAGCTCACCAGGGGTGAACAATGAGCAGTTCTTC | CASSPGVNNEQFF
. | TRBJ1-1 | many | TRBV20-1 | TGCAGTGCCCGCCTTGCGTCCCGAGTAAACACTGAAGCTTTCTTT | CSARLASRVNTEAFF
. | TRBJ1-3 | many | TRBV7-9 | TGTGCCAGCAGCGGAGTTTCTGAGGCGAGGGCCTCTGGAAACACCATATATTTT | CASSGVSEARASGNTIYF